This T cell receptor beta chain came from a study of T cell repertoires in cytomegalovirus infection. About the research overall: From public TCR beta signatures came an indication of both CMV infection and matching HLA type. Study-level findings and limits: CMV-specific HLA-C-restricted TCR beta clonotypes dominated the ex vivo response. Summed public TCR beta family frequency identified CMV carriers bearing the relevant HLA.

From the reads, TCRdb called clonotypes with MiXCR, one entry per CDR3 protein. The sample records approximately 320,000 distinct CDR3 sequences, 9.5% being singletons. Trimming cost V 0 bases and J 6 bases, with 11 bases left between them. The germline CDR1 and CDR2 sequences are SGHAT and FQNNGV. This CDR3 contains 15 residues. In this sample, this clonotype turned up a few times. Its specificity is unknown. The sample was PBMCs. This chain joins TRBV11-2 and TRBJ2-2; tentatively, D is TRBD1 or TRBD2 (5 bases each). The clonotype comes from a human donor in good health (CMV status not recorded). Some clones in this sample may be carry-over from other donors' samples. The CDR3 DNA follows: TGTGCCAGCAGCTTAGATGGGGGTCGGGCCGGGGAGCTGTTTTTT. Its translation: CASSLDGGRAGELFF. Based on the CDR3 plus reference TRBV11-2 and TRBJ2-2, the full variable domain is EAGVAQSPRYKIIEKRQSVAFWCNPISGHATLYWYQQILGQGPKLLIQFQNNGVVDDSQLPKDRFSAERLKGVDSTLKIQPAKLEDSAVYLCASSLDGGRAGELFFGEGSRLTVL.